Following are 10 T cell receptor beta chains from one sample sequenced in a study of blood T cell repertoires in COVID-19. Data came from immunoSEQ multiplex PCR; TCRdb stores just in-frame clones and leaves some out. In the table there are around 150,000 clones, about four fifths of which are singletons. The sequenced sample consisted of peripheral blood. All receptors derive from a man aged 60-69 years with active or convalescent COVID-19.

The CDR3 loop reads CASSLLQGNTGELFF. CDR3 bases: TGTGCCAGCAGTTTATTACAGGGGAACACCGGGGAGCTGTTTTTT. V gene TRBV27 combines with J gene TRBJ2-2, with D perhaps matching TRBD1 (6 bases). The V gene's germline CDR1 is MNHEY and CDR2 SMNVEV (reference sequence). The CDR3 sequence is 15 residues long. V was pared by 1 base and J by 1 base, with 7 bases between.

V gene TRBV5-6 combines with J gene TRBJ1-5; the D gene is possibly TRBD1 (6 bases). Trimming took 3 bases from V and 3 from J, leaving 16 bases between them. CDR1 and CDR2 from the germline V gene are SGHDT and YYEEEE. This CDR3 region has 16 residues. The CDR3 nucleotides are TGTGCCAGCAGCTCCCGGAGGATGGGGGCCAATCAGCCCCAGCATTTT. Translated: CASSSRRMGANQPQHF.

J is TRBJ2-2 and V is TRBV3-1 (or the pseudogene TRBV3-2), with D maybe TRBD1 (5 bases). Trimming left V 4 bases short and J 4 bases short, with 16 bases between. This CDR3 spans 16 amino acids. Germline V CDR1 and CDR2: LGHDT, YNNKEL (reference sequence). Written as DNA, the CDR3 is TGTGCCAGCAGCCCTTTAAGGGGCCGCGGCACCGGGGAGCTGTTTTTT. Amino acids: CASSPLRGRGTGELFF.

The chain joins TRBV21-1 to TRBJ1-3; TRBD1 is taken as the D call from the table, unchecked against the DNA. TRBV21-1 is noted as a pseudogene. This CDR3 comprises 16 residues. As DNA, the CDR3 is TGTGCCAGCAGCAAAGATAAGACAGGGGTAGGAAACACCATATATTTT. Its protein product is CASSKDKTGVGNTIYF.

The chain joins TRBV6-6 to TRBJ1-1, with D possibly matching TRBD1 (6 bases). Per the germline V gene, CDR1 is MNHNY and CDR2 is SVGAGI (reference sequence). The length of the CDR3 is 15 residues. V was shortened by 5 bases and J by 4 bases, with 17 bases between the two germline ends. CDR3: CASSGNGGIGTEAFF. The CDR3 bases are TGTGCCAGCAGTGGCAATGGGGGCATCGGCACTGAAGCTTTCTTT.

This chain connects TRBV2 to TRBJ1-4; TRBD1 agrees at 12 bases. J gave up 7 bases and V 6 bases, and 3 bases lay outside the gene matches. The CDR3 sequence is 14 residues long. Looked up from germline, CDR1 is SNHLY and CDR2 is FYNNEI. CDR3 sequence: CASRGTGGTEKLFF. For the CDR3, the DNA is TGTGCCAGCAGGGGGACAGGGGGCACTGAAAAACTGTTTTTT.

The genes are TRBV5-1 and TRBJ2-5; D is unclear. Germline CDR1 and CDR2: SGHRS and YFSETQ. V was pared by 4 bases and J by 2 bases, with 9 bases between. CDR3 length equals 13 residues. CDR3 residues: CASSRTRQETQYF. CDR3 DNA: TGCGCCAGCAGCCGTACCAGGCAAGAGACCCAGTACTTC.

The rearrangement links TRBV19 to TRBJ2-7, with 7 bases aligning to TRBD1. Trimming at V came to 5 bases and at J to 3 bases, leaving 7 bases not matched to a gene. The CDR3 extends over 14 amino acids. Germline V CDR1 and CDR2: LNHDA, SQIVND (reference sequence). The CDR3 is CASSVTTGNYEQYF. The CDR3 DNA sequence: TGTGCCAGTAGTGTCACGACAGGGAACTACGAGCAGTACTTC.

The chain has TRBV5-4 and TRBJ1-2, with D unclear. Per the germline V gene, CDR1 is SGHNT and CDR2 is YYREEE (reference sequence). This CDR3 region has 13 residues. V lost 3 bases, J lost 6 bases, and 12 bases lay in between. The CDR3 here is CASSSGFPNGYTF. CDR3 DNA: TGTGCCAGCAGCTCGGGATTCCCGAATGGCTACACCTTC.

In DNA form, the CDR3 reads TGTGCCAGCAGTTCCACTACAGGGGCCAATCAGCCCCAGCATTTT. Residues: CASSSTTGANQPQHF. V is TRBV28 and J is TRBJ1-5, with 7 bases that match TRBD1. The CDR3 has 15 amino acids. CDR1 and CDR2 from the germline V gene are MDHEN and SYDVKM. The V gene end was trimmed by 4 bases and the J gene end by 3 bases; junction bases not matched to a gene: 6.